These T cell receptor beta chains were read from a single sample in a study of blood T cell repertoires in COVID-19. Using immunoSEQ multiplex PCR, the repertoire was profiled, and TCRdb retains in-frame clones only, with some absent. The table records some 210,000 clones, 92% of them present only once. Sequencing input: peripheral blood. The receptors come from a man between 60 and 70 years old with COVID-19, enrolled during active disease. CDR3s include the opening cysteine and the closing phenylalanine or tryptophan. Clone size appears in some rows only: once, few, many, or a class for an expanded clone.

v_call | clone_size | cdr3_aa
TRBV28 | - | CASSAGTGLYSGNTIYF
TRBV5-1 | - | CASSLAYGHTYEQYF
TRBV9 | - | CASSPSGLSYNEQFF
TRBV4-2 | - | CASSQPTARGRGEQYF
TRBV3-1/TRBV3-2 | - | CASSLAGGGGYEQYF
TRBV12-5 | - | CAYLSSGANVLTF
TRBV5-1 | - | CASSLNRVGLF
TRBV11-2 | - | CASSRGTGEAYNEQFF
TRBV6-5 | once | CASMARGEKLFF
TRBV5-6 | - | CASSWGGSGGRNQPQHF
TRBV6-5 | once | CASSYEAYTEAFF
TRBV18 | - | CASSQPRTGGKAMNTEAFF
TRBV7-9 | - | CASSPGTGTRQPQHF
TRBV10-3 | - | CATDPGTASYEQYF
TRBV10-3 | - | CATRLAGATYNEQFF
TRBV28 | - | CASSARTGRNSPLHF
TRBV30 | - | CAWSPGWSSYNEQFF
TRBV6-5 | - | CASSRDSYYGYTF
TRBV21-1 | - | CASSKLSGVGNTIYF
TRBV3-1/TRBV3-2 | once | CASSQVVRANSPLHF
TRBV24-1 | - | CATSATSGDRGLLGEQFF
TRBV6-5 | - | CASSYSFARRNEQYF
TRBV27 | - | CASSSTLIAGGNEQFF
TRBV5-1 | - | CASSFGQGFEAFF
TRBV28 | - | CAARTGRGAYTEAFF
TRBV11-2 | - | CASSFSARGRDEQYF